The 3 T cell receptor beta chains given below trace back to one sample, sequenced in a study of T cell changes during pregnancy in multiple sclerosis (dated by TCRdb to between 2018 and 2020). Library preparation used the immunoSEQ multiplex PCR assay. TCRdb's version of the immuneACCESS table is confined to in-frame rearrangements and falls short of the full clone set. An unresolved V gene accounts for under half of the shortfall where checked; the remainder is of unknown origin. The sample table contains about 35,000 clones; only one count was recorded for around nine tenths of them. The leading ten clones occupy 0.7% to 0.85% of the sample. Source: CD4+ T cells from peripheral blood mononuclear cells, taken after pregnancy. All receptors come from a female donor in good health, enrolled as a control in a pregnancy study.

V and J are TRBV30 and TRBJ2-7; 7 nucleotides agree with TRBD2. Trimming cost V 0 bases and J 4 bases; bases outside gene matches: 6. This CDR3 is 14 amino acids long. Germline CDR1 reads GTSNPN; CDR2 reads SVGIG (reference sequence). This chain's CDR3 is CAWSVGGSMYEQYF. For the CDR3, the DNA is TGTGCCTGGAGTGTAGGCGGGAGTATGTACGAGCAGTACTTC. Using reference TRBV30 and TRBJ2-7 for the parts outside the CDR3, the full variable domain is SQTIHQWPATLVQPVGSPLSLECTVEGTSNPNLYWYRQAAGRGLQLLFYSVGIGQISSEVPQNLSASRPQDRQFILSSKKLLLSDSGFYLCAWSVGGSMYEQYFGPGTRLTVT.

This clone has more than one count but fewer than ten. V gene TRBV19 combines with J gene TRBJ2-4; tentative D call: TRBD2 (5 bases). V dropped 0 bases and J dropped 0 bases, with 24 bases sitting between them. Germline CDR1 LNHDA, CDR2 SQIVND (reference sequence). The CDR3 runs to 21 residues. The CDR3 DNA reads TGTGCCAGTAGTATAGAAATCCCCGGGAAGGTTAGCGTAAGAGCCAAAAACATTCAGTACTTC. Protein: CASSIEIPGKVSVRAKNIQYF.

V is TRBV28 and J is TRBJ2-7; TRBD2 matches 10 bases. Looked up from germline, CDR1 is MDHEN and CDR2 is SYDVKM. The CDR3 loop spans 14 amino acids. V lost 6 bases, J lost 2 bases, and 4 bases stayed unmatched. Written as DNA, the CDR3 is TGTGCCAGCAGCGTAGCGGGAGGCACCTACGAGCAGTACTTC. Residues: CASSVAGGTYEQYF.